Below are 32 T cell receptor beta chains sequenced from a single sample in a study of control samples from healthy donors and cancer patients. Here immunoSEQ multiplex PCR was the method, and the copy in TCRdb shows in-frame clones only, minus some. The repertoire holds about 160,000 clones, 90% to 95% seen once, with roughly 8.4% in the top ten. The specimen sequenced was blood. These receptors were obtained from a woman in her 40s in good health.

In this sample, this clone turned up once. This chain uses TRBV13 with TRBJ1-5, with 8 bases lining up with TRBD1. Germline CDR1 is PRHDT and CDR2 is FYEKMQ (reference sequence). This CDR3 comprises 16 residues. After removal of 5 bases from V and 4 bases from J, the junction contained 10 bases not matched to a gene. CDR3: CASSRSYRDRNQPQHF. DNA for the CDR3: TGTGCCAGCAGCCGATCATACCGGGACAGGAATCAGCCCCAGCATTTT.

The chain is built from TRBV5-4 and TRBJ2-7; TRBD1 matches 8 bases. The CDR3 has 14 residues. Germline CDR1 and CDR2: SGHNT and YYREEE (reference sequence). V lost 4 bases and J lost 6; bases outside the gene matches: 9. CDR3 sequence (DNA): TGTGCCAGCAGCCCCTCGGACAGGGTCGGCGAGCAGTACTTC. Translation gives CASSPSDRVGEQYF.

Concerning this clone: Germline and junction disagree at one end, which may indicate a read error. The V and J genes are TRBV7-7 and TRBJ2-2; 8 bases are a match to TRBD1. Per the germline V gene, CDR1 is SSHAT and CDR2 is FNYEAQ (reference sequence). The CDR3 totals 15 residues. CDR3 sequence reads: CASSPYDRGTGELFF. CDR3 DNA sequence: TGTGCTAGCAGCCCCTACGACAGGGGCACCGGGGAGCTGTTTTTT.

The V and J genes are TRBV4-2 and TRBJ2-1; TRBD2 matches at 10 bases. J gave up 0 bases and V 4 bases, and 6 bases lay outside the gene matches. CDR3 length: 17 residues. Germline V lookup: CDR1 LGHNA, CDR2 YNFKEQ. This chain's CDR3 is CASSRGSGRSSYNEQFF. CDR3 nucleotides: TGTGCCAGCAGCCGGGGTAGCGGGAGGAGCTCCTACAATGAGCAGTTCTTC.

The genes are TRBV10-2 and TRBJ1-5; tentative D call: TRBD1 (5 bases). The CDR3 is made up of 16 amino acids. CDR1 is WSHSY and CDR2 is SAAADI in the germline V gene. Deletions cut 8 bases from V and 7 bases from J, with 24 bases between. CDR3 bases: TGCGCCAGCTTACCGGGTCACGGGGGAGAACAGCAGCCCCAGCATTTT. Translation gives CASLPGHGGEQQPQHF.

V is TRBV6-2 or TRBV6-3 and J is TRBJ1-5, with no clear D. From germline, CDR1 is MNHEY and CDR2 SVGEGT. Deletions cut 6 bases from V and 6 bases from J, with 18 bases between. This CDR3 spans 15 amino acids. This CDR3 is CASSRRSAGFQPQHF. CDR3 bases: TGTGCCAGCAGCCGCCGTTCTGCCGGATTTCAGCCCCAGCATTTT.

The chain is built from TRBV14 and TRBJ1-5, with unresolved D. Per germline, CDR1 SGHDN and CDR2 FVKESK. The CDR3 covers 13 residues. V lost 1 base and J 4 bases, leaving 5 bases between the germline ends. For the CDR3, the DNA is TGTGCCAGCAGCCAAGGGTGGAATCAGCCCCAGCATTTT. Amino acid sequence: CASSQGWNQPQHF.

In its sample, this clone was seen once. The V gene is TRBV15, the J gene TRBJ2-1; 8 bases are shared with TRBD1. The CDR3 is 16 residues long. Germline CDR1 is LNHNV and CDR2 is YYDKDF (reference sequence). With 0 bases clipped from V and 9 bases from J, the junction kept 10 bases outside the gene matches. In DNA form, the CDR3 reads TGTGCCACCAGCAGAGAGACCGCCAGGGGGCTCATTGAGCAGTTCTTC. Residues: CATSRETARGLIEQFF.

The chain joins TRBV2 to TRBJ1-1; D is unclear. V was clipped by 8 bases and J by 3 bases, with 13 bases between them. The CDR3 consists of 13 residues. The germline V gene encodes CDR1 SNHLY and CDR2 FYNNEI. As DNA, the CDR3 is TGTGCCAGCGTTGGCCTGCCGGACACTGAAGCTTTCTTT. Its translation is CASVGLPDTEAFF.

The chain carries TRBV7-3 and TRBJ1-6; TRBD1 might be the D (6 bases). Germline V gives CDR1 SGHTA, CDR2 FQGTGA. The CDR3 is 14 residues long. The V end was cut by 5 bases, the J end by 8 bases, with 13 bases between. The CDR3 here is CASSLQGSDSPLHF. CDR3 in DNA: TGTGCCAGCAGCCTACAGGGTAGTGATTCACCCCTCCACTTT.

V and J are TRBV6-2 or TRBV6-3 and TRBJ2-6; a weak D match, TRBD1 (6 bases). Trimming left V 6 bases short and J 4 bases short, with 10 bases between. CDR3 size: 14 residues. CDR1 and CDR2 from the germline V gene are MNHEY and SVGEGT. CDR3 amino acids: CASSDRRGANVLTF. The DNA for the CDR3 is TGTGCCAGCAGCGACAGGAGGGGGGCCAACGTCCTGACTTTC.

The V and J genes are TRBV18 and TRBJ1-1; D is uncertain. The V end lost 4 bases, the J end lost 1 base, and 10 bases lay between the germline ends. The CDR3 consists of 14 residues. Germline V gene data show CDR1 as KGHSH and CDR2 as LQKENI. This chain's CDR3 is CASSQYTGNTEAFF. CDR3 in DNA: TGTGCCAGCTCACAATATACGGGGAACACTGAAGCTTTCTTT.

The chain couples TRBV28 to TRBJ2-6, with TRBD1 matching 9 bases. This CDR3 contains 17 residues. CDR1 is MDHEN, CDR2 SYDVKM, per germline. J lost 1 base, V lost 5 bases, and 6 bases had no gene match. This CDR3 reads CASSQQGAGSGANVLTF. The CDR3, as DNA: TGTGCCAGCAGTCAACAGGGGGCCGGATCTGGGGCCAACGTCCTGACTTTC.

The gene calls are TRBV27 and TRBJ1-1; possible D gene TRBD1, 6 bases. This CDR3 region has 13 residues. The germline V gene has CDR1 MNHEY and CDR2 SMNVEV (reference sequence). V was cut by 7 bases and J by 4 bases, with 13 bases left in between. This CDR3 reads CASKTARGTEAFF. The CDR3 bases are TGTGCCAGCAAGACGGCCAGGGGCACTGAAGCTTTCTTT.

The CDR3 protein is CASRSGRLGTDTQYF. The CDR3 coding sequence is TGTGCCAGCAGAAGCGGGAGACTCGGCACAGATACGCAGTATTTT. The chain has TRBV14 and TRBJ2-3, with TRBD2 matching 8 bases. V lost 6 bases and J lost 1; bases outside the gene matches: 6. The CDR3 runs to 15 residues. The germline CDR1 and CDR2 sequences are SGHDN and FVKESK. The complete variable domain, with remaining parts taken from reference TRBV14 and TRBJ2-3, reads EAGVTQFPSHSVIEKGQTVTLRCDPISGHDNLYWYRRVMGKEIKFLLHFVKESKQDESGMPNNRFLAERTGGTYSTLKVQPAELEDSGVYFCASRSGRLGTDTQYFGPGTRLTVL.

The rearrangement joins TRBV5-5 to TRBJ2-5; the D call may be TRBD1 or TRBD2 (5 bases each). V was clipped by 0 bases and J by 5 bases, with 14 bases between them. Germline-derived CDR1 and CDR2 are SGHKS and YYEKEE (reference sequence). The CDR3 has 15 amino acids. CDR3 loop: CASSLDGGQKETQYF. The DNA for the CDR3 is TGTGCCAGCAGCTTGGATGGGGGTCAGAAGGAGACCCAGTACTTC.

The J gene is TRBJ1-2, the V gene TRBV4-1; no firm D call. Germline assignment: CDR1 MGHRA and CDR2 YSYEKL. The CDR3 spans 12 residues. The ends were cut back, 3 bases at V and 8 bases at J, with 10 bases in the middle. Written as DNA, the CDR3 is TGCGCCAGCAGCCAGGCAGGTTACGGCTACACCTTC. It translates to CASSQAGYGYTF.

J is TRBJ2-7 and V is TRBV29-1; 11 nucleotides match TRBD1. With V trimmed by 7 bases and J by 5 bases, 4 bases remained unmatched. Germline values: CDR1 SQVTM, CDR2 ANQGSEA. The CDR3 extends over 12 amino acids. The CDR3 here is CSAGQGADEQYF. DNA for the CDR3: TGCAGCGCCGGACAGGGGGCCGACGAGCAGTACTTC.

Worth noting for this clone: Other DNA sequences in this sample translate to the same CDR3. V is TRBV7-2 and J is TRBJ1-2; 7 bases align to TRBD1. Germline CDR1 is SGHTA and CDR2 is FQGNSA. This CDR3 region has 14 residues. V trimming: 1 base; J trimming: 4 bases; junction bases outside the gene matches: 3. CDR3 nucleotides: TGTGCCAGCAGCTTAGGGCGACAGGGCTATGGCTACACCTTC. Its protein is CASSLGRQGYGYTF.

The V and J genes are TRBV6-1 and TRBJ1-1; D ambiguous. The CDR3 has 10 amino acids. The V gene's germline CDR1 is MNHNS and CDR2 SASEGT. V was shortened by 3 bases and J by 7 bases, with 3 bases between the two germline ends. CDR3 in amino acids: CASSDFEAFF. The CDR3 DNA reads TGTGCCAGCAGTGATTTTGAAGCTTTCTTT.

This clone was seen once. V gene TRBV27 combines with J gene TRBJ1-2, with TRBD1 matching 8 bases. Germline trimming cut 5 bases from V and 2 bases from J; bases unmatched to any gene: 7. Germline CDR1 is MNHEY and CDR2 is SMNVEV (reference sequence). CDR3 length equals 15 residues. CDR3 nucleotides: TGTGCCAGCAGTCCCCGACAGGGGACGAACTATGGCTACACCTTC. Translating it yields CASSPRQGTNYGYTF.

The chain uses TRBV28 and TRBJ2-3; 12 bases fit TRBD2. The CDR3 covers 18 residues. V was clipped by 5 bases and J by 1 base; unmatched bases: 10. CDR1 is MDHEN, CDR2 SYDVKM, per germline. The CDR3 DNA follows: TGTGCCAGCAGTATGGGACTAGCGGGTGGTGGGGGCACAGATACGCAGTATTTT. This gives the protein CASSMGLAGGGGTDTQYF.

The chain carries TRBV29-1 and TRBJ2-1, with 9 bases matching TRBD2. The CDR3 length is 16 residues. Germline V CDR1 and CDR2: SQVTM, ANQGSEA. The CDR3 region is CRVGRLGGGGAGEQFF. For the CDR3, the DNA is TGCCGGGTGGGGCGGCTCGGGGGCGGGGGGGCCGGTGAGCAGTTCTTC.

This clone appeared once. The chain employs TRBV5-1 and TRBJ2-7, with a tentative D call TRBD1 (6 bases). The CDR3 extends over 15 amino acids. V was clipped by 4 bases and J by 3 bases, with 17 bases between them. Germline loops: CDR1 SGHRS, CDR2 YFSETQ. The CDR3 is CASSPTAGAYYEQYF. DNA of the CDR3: TGCGCCAGCAGCCCGACGGCAGGGGCGTACTACGAGCAGTACTTC.

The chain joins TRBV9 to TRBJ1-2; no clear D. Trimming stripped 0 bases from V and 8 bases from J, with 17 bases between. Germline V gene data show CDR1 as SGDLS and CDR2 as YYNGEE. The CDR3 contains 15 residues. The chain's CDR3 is CASSVGPELNRGYTF. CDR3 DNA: TGTGCCAGCAGCGTAGGGCCGGAGCTTAATAGGGGCTACACCTTC.

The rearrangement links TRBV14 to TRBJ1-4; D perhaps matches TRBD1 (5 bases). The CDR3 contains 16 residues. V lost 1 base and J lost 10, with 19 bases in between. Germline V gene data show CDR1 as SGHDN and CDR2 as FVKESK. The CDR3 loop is CASSQGARTAGGKLFF. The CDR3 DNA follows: TGTGCCAGCAGCCAAGGAGCAAGGACGGCCGGGGGAAAACTGTTTTTT.

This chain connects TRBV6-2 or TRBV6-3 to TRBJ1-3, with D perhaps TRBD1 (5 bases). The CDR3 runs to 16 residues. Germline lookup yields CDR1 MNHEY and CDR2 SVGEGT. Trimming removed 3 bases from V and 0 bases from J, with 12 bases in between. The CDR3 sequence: CASSYGTGASGNTIYF. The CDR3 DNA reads TGTGCCAGCAGTTATGGGACCGGGGCCTCTGGAAACACCATATATTTT.

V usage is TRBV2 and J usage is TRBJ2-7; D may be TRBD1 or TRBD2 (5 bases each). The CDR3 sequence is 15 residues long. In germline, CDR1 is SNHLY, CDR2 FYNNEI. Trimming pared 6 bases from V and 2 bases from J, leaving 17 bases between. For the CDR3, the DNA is TGTGCCAGCAGAGGGAGTCCGGGACCCGCCTACGAGCAGTACTTC. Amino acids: CASRGSPGPAYEQYF.

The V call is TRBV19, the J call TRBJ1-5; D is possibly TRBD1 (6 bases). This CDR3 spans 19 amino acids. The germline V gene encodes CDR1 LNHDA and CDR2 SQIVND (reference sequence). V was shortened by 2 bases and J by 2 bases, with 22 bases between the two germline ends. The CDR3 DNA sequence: TGTGCCAGTAGTATATCGGGTGCAGGGGAAGGGGTGCGCAATCAGCCCCAGCATTTT. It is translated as CASSISGAGEGVRNQPQHF.

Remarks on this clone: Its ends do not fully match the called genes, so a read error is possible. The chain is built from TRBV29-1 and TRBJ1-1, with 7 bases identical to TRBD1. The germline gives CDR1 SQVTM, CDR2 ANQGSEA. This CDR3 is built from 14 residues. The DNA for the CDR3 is TGCGGCGTGGAGACAGGGTTTTTTTTGACTGAAGCTTTCTTT. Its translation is CGVETGFFLTEAFF.

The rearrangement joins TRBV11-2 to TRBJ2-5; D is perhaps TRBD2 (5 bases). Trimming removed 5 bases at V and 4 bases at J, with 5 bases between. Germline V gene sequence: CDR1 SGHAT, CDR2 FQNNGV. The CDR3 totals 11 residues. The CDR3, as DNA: TGTGCCAGCAGCGAGGGAGAGACCCAGTACTTC. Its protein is CASSEGETQYF.

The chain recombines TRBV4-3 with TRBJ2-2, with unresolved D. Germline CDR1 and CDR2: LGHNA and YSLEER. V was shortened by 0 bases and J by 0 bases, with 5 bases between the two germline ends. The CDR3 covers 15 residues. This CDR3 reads CASSQDRANTGELFF. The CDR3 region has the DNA TGCGCCAGCAGCCAAGATCGGGCGAACACCGGGGAGCTGTTTTTT.